A single sample is the source of the 30 T cell receptor beta chains below, sequenced in a study of memory CD4+ T cells and cytomegalovirus serostatus (dated by TCRdb to about 2019). The library came from the immunoSEQ multiplex PCR assay. Not all clones reach the TCRdb copy of this immuneACCESS table, which keeps in-frame sequences only. Checked studies attribute under half of the gap to unresolved V genes and leave the rest unexplained. In this sample the table shows about 45,000 clones, 76% of which occur a single time. The top ten constitute approximately 1.9% of the sample. Single viable CD3+CD4+CD8-CD45RO+ cells were sorted as memory CD4+ T cells on a FACSAria II. Sequenced input: memory CD4+ T cells from blood. The receptors shown here come from an adult in good health and CMV-seronegative.

This clone was picked up a small number of times. This chain links TRBV19 with TRBJ2-1; TRBD1 aligns across 7 bases. The CDR3 totals 18 residues. With 1 base clipped from V and 8 bases from J, the junction kept 17 bases outside the gene matches. Germline lookup yields CDR1 LNHDA and CDR2 SQIVND (reference sequence). This CDR3 is CASSIALYDRALGDEQFF. CDR3 coding DNA: TGTGCCAGTAGTATAGCCCTTTATGACAGGGCCCTTGGGGATGAGCAGTTCTTC.

This clone is a singleton in its sample. V is TRBV7-2 and J is TRBJ2-1; TRBD2 aligns across 7 bases. This CDR3 contains 15 residues. Per the germline V gene, CDR1 is SGHTA and CDR2 is FQGNSA. The junction had 7 bases not matched to a gene; V was cut back by 4 bases and J by 4 bases. CDR3: CASSSGLDLYNEQFF. CDR3 sequence (DNA): TGTGCCAGCAGCTCTGGACTAGACCTTTACAATGAGCAGTTCTTC.

The chain couples TRBV2 to TRBJ2-5; D is uncertain. Trimming took off 4 bases at V and 5 bases at J, with 14 bases between the two ends. The germline gives CDR1 SNHLY, CDR2 FYNNEI. CDR3 size: 14 residues. CDR3 bases: TGTGCCAGCAGTGCCCGGCCCTTTCCGGAGACCCAGTACTTC. Protein: CASSARPFPETQYF.

This sequence joins TRBV12-5 and TRBJ2-2; D remains ambiguous. Germline CDR1 LGHNT, CDR2 FRNRAP. There are 16 residues in the CDR3. Trimming took off 6 bases at V and 0 bases at J, with 14 bases between the two ends. The CDR3 DNA sequence: TGTGCTAGTGGCCGCCTGGAGTCCGCGAACACCGGGGAGCTGTTTTTT. Its translation: CASGRLESANTGELFF.

The chain is built from TRBV5-1 and TRBJ1-1, with D unclear. CDR3 size: 13 residues. Trimming took off 1 base at V and 0 bases at J, with 4 bases between the two ends. Per the germline V gene, CDR1 is SGHRS and CDR2 is YFSETQ. The CDR3 protein is CASSLKVNTEAFF. The CDR3, as DNA: TGCGCCAGCAGCTTGAAAGTGAACACTGAAGCTTTCTTT.

The chain recombines TRBV7-8 with TRBJ2-3, with D uncertain. Trimming took 5 bases from V and 2 from J, leaving 8 bases between them. Looked up from germline, CDR1 is SGHVS and CDR2 is FQNEAQ. The length of the CDR3 is 13 residues. Here the CDR3 reads CASSPANTDTQYF. The CDR3 DNA is TGTGCCAGCAGCCCGGCGAACACAGATACGCAGTATTTT.

The CDR3 bases are TGTGCCAGTCAAAGGGTGGGGCATGGCTACACCTTC. Residues: CASQRVGHGYTF. The V gene is TRBV19, the J gene TRBJ1-2; perhaps TRBD1 as D (5 bases). Germline lookup yields CDR1 LNHDA and CDR2 SQIVND (reference sequence). V shed 8 bases and J shed 6 bases, with 13 bases lying between them. This CDR3 contains 12 residues.

The rearrangement links TRBV12-1 to TRBJ1-4. TRBV12-1 is a recognized pseudogene. The CDR3 loop spans 16 amino acids. The CDR3 loop reads CASHEPKSPGNEKLFF. The CDR3 region has the DNA TGTGCCAGCCACGAGCCGAAGTCTCCCGGGAATGAAAAACTGTTTTTT.

The chain joins TRBV5-1 to TRBJ2-3; 12 bases align to TRBD2. This CDR3 has 16 residues. V gave up 5 bases and J gave up 5 bases; unmatched junction bases: 9. CDR1 and CDR2 from the germline V gene are SGHRS and YFSETQ. The CDR3 DNA reads TGCGCCAGCAGGGATGCTAGCGGGGGGGCCAGAGATACGCAGTATTTT. Encoded protein: CASRDASGGARDTQYF.

V and J are TRBV5-4 and TRBJ2-1, with D perhaps TRBD2 (6 bases). Trimming cost V 5 bases and J 6 bases, with 15 bases left between them. The CDR3 has 14 amino acids. Germline V lookup: CDR1 SGHNT, CDR2 YYREEE (reference sequence). The CDR3 protein is CASSWGGKSNEQFF. In DNA form, the CDR3 reads TGTGCCAGCAGTTGGGGCGGGAAGTCCAATGAGCAGTTCTTC.

The chain uses TRBV30 and TRBJ1-5; D perhaps matches TRBD1 (5 bases). V was cut by 1 base and J by 5 bases, with 9 bases left in between. The CDR3 extends over 13 amino acids. Germline CDR1 GTSNPN, CDR2 SVGIG (reference sequence). The CDR3 sequence is CAWSAGTHQPQHF. CDR3 DNA: TGTGCCTGGAGTGCGGGGACCCATCAGCCCCAGCATTTT.

V usage is TRBV4-1 and J usage is TRBJ2-2, with D perhaps matching TRBD1 (5 bases). Germline values: CDR1 MGHRA, CDR2 YSYEKL. The CDR3 contains 16 residues. Deletions cut 5 bases from V and 0 bases from J, with 13 bases between. As DNA, the CDR3 is TGCGCCAGCAGCGTAAAGCAGGGAACGAACACCGGGGAGCTGTTTTTT. Translation gives CASSVKQGTNTGELFF.

The chain uses TRBV7-9 and TRBJ1-2; D remains unclear. The germline V and J ends were trimmed by 5 bases and 3 bases, with 10 bases remaining between them. Per germline, CDR1 SEHNR and CDR2 FQNEAQ (reference sequence). The CDR3 spans 13 residues. The CDR3 protein is CASSGGEHYGYTF. DNA of the CDR3: TGTGCCAGCAGCGGTGGAGAGCACTATGGCTACACCTTC.

The V call is TRBV7-3, the J call TRBJ2-5; D possibly corresponds to TRBD1 (5 bases). CDR1 is SGHTA and CDR2 is FQGTGA in the germline V gene. The CDR3 totals 14 residues. The V end was cut by 5 bases, the J end by 1 base, with 11 bases between. This CDR3 reads CASSTGGAQETQYF. The CDR3 DNA follows: TGTGCCAGCAGCACCGGTGGGGCCCAAGAGACCCAGTACTTC.

The CDR3 DNA sequence: TGTGCCAGTACGACGGGACAGGGCAATCAGCCCCAGCATTTT. This encodes CASTTGQGNQPQHF. The chain carries TRBV19 and TRBJ1-5, with 8 bases identical to TRBD1. CDR3 length: 14 residues. Germline V gene lookup returns CDR1 LNHDA and CDR2 SQIVND (reference sequence). J lost 2 bases, V lost 7 bases, and 4 bases had no gene match.

The V and J genes are TRBV6-5 and TRBJ1-2; 8 positions match TRBD1. CDR3 length equals 14 residues. The J segment lost 5 bases and the V segment lost 5 bases, leaving 7 bases of the junction unmatched. Germline V CDR1 and CDR2: MNHEY, SVGAGI. The CDR3 is CASSPGTGPYGYTF. For the CDR3, the DNA is TGTGCCAGCAGTCCCGGGACAGGACCTTATGGCTACACCTTC.

V gene TRBV2 combines with J gene TRBJ1-2, with D uncertain. V lost 1 base to trimming and J lost 3 bases, with 0 bases between them. CDR3 length: 11 residues. The germline V gene has CDR1 SNHLY and CDR2 FYNNEI. In nucleotides, the CDR3 is TGTGCCAGCAGTGAAGACTATGGCTACACCTTC. As protein: CASSEDYGYTF.

DNA for the CDR3: TGTGCCAGCAGCCCCCAATATTCAGGGGGTAATGAAAAACTGTTTTTT. It translates to CASSPQYSGGNEKLFF. The V and J genes are TRBV4-2 and TRBJ1-4; TRBD1 matches at 7 bases. This CDR3 region has 16 residues. V was pared by 4 bases and J by 4 bases, with 9 bases of the junction left unmatched. Germline V gene sequence: CDR1 LGHNA, CDR2 YNFKEQ.

V and J are TRBV6-1 and TRBJ1-1; tentative D call: TRBD1 (5 bases). The CDR3 contains 15 residues. V lost 5 bases to trimming and J lost 1 base, with 14 bases between them. Germline lookup yields CDR1 MNHNS and CDR2 SASEGT. This chain's CDR3 is CASSPGTDPNTEAFF. DNA for the CDR3: TGTGCCAGCAGTCCTGGGACTGATCCGAACACTGAAGCTTTCTTT.

This clone was seen more than once but under ten times. The chain couples TRBV18 to TRBJ1-6, with D tentatively TRBD1 (6 bases). The ends were cut back, 1 base at V and 8 bases at J, with 12 bases in the middle. CDR1 and CDR2 (germline): KGHSH, LQKENI. The CDR3 covers 15 residues. CDR3 coding DNA: TGTGCCAGCTCACCACGGAGGGGGACGGATTCACCCCTCCACTTT. This encodes CASSPRRGTDSPLHF.

This rearrangement joins TRBV28 to TRBJ1-2, with 10 bases identical to TRBD1. Losses at the gene ends were 11 bases for V and 4 bases for J; bases not matched to a gene: 10. The CDR3 is 14 amino acids. The germline gives CDR1 MDHEN, CDR2 SYDVKM. This chain's CDR3 is CAHGQGGQGYGYTF. The CDR3 DNA reads TGTGCCCACGGACAGGGGGGCCAGGGCTATGGCTACACCTTC.

This rearrangement joins TRBV6-6 to TRBJ1-3; D uncertain. The ends were cut back, 5 bases at V and 3 bases at J, with 14 bases in the middle. CDR3 size: 15 residues. Per germline, CDR1 MNHNY and CDR2 SVGAGI (reference sequence). As DNA, the CDR3 is TGTGCCAGCAGTGGATGGGCGCGCCTTGGAAACACCATATATTTT. Translating it yields CASSGWARLGNTIYF.

The chain carries TRBV5-1 and TRBJ1-1; 10 positions match TRBD1. This CDR3 has 16 residues. Germline-derived CDR1 and CDR2 are SGHRS and YFSETQ. V lost 4 bases and J lost 4; bases outside the gene matches: 10. CDR3: CASSLTRTGGITEAFF. CDR3 nucleotides: TGCGCCAGCAGCCTAACACGGACAGGGGGAATCACTGAAGCTTTCTTT. The whole variable domain, filled in from reference TRBV5-1 and TRBJ1-1, reads KAGVTQTPRYLIKTRGQQVTLSCSPISGHRSVSWYQQTPGQGLQFLFEYFSETQRNKGNFPGRFSGRQFSNSRSEMNVSTLELGDSALYLCASSLTRTGGITEAFFGQGTRLTVV.

The chain is built from TRBV5-1 and TRBJ1-3; D might be TRBD1 (6 bases). CDR3 size: 16 residues. Germline CDR1 SGHRS, CDR2 YFSETQ. V was trimmed by 3 bases and J by 0 bases, leaving 13 bases between them. Here the CDR3 reads CASSSSGTNSGNTIYF. The CDR3 nucleotides are TGCGCCAGCAGCTCGAGCGGGACAAACTCTGGAAACACCATATATTTT.

The chain couples TRBV5-4 to TRBJ2-3; no clear D gene. The CDR3 is 16 amino acids. The V gene lost 4 bases and the J gene lost 0 bases, with 15 bases spanning the gap. Per germline, CDR1 SGHNT and CDR2 YYREEE (reference sequence). The CDR3 sequence is CASSQEASPSTDTQYF. For the CDR3, the DNA is TGTGCCAGCAGCCAAGAGGCCTCCCCCAGCACAGATACGCAGTATTTT.

The gene calls are TRBV5-1 and TRBJ1-1; TRBD1 might be the D (5 bases). Trimming left V 3 bases short and J 6 bases short, with 15 bases between. The CDR3 runs to 14 residues. Germline CDR1 is SGHRS and CDR2 is YFSETQ. CDR3 region: CASSWDLLTSEAFF. The CDR3, as DNA: TGCGCCAGCAGCTGGGACCTTCTGACTTCTGAAGCTTTCTTT. Full variable domain (rest looked up from reference TRBV5-1 and TRBJ1-1): KAGVTQTPRYLIKTRGQQVTLSCSPISGHRSVSWYQQTPGQGLQFLFEYFSETQRNKGNFPGRFSGRQFSNSRSEMNVSTLELGDSALYLCASSWDLLTSEAFFGQGTRLTVV.

The chain's CDR3 is CASSLFGNTEAFF. In nucleotides, the CDR3 is TGTGCCAGCAGCTTGTTTGGGAACACTGAAGCTTTCTTT. The chain couples TRBV5-4 to TRBJ1-1; D is unclear. CDR1 SGHNT and CDR2 YYREEE come from the germline V gene (reference sequence). The CDR3 covers 13 residues. V lost 1 base and J 1 base, leaving 5 bases between the germline ends.

This clone was found a few times. This sequence joins TRBV10-3 and TRBJ1-6, with a possible D match to TRBD1 (5 bases). Germline CDR1 and CDR2: ENHRY and SYGVKD. The V end was cut by 7 bases, the J end by 11 bases, with 15 bases between. The CDR3 loop spans 13 amino acids. CDR3 residues: CAITGVQGAPLHF. For the CDR3, the DNA is TGTGCCATCACCGGGGTCCAGGGAGCACCCCTCCACTTT.

The chain joins TRBV12-5 to TRBJ1-4; 7 bases fit TRBD1. J gave up 6 bases and V 1 base, and 5 bases lay outside the gene matches. Germline values: CDR1 LGHNT, CDR2 FRNRAP. The CDR3 has 15 residues. CDR3 sequence (DNA): TGTGCTAGTGGTTTGGGACAGGGTTTATATGAAAAACTGTTTTTT. It yields the protein CASGLGQGLYEKLFF.

The chain links TRBV5-6 to TRBJ2-5; the match to TRBD1 covers 7 bases. The CDR3 is 17 residues long. CDR1 and CDR2 (germline): SGHDT, YYEEEE. V lost 4 bases, J lost 0 bases, and 12 bases stayed unmatched. As DNA, the CDR3 is TGTGCCAGCAGCCGACAGGGACCAGAGGTGTACCAAGAGACCCAGTACTTC. Amino acid sequence: CASSRQGPEVYQETQYF.